The sequence of this T cell receptor beta chain was determined in a study of human T cells and chemical hapten exposure. As for the study in general: Each patch test put 0.01% DPC on the upper back, and results were read at 6 days.

Time point: patch test 2, 6 weeks after DPC sensitization. The treatment here: therapeutic diphenylcyclopropenone sensitization with weekly scalp DPC. One entry per CDR3 protein results from TCRdb running MiXCR on the RACE reads. The sample includes about 140,000 distinct CDR3 sequences, roughly 12% of them seen just once. Germline loops: CDR1 SGHRS, CDR2 YFSETQ. The length of the CDR3 is 15 residues. The V and J ends lost 8 bases and 1 base, in that order; junction bases with no gene match: 10. The source was whole blood, collected in connection with sensitization to the hapten diphenylcyclopropenone (DPC). The gene calls are TRBV5-1 and TRBJ2-7, with 9 bases lining up with TRBD1. The sequence derives from a woman in her fifties or sixties with alopecia areata. Some clones in this sample may be carry-over from other donors' samples. The CDR3 protein is CASSGGTGSSYEQYF. For the CDR3, the DNA is TGCGCCAGTAGCGGCGGGACAGGGTCTTCCTACGAGCAGTACTTC. Full variable domain (rest looked up from reference TRBV5-1 and TRBJ2-7): KAGVTQTPRYLIKTRGQQVTLSCSPISGHRSVSWYQQTPGQGLQFLFEYFSETQRNKGNFPGRFSGRQFSNSRSEMNVSTLELGDSALYLCASSGGTGSSYEQYFGPGTRLTVT.